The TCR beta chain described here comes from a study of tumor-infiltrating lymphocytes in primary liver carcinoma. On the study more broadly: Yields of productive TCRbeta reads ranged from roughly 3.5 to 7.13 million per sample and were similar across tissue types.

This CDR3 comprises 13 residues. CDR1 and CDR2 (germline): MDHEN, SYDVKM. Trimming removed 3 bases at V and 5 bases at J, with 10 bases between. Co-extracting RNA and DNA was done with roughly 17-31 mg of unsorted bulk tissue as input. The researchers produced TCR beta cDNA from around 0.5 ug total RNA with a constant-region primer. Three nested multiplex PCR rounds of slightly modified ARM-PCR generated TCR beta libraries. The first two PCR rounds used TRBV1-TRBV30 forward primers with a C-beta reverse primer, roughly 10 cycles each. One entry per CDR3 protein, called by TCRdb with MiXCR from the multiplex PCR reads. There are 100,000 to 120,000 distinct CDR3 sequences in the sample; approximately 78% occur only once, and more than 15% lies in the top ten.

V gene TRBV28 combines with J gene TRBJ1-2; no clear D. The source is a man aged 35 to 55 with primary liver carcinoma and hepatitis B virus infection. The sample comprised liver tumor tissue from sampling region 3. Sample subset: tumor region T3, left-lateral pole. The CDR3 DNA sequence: TGTGCCAGCAGTTTGATCACAGATTATGGCTACACCTTC. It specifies CASSLITDYGYTF.